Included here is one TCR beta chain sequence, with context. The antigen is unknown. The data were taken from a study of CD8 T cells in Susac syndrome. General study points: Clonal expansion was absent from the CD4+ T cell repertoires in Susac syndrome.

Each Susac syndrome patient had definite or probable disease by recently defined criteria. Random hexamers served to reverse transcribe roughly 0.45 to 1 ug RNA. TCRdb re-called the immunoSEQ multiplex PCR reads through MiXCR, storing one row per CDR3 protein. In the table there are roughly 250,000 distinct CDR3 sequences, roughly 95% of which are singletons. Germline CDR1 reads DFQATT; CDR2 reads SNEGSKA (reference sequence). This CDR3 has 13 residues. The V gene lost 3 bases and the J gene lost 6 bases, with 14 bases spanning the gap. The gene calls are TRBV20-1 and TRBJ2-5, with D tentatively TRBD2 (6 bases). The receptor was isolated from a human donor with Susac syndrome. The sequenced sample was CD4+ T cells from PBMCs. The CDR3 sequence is CSASGGLSKTQYF. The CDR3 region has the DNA TGCAGTGCTAGTGGAGGGTTATCGAAGACCCAGTACTTC.